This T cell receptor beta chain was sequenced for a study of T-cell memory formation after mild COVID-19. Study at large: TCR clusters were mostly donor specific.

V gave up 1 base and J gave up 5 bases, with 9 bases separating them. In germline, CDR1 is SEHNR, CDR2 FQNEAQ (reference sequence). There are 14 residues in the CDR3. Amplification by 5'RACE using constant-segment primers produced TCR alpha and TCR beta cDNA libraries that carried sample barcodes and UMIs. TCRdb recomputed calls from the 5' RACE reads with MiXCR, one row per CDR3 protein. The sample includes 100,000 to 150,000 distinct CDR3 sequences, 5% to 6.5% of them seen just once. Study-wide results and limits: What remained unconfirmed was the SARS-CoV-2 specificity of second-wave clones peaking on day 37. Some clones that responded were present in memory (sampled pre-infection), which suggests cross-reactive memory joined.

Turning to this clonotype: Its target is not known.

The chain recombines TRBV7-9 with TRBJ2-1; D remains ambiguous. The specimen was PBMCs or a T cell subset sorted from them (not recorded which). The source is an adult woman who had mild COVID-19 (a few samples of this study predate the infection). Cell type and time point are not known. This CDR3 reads CASSLEGPHNEQFF. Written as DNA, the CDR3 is TGTGCCAGCAGCTTAGAAGGGCCCCACAATGAGCAGTTCTTC.